This T cell receptor beta chain was documented in a study of blood T cell repertoires in COVID-19. Background on the study: Both acute and convalescent COVID-19 samples were obtained from the United States, Italy and Spain. Nucleic acid was either cDNA or gDNA, and it came from T cells, B-cell-depleted T cells, or PBMCs.

Looked up from germline, CDR1 is LNHDA and CDR2 is SQIVND (reference sequence). V lost 9 bases, J lost 3 bases, and 23 bases lay in between. The CDR3 length is 16 residues. As handled by the study authors: Researchers report that nucleated cell counts were estimated from reference gene primer amplification. Profiling relied on immunoSEQ multiplex PCR, and the TCRdb table lists in-frame clones only, not all of them. V and J calls and clone size follow that table, whereas D and trimming were derived from the DNA. The data show 250,000 or so clones, with 88% seen just once and over 1.1% held by the top ten. In this sample, this clone turned up a few times.

This receptor was taken from an elderly man with acute or convalescent COVID-19. The sample comprised peripheral blood. This chain joins TRBV19 and TRBJ1-1; no firm D call. The CDR3 nucleotides are TGTGCCAGCCAGATAGTCGCACAGAGGGCTGACACTGAAGCTTTCTTT. Amino acid sequence: CASQIVAQRADTEAFF. Supplemented by reference TRBV19 and TRBJ1-1, the full variable domain reads DGGITQSPKYLFRKEGQNVTLSCEQNLNHDAMYWYRQDPGQGLRLIYYSQIVNDFQKGDIAEGYSVSREKKESFPLTVTSAQKNPTAFYLCASQIVAQRADTEAFFGQGTRLTVV.